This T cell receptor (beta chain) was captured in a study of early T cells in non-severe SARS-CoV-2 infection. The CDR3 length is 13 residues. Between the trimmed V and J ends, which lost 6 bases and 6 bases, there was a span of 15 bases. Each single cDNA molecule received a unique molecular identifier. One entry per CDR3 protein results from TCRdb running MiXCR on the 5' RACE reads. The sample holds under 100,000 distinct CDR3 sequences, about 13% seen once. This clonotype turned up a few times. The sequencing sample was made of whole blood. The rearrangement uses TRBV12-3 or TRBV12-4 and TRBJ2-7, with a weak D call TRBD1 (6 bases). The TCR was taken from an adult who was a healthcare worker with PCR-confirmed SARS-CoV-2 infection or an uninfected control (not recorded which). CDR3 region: CASSTRTVGEQYF. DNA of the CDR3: TGTGCCAGCAGCACCCGGACAGTAGGCGAGCAGTACTTC.